One T cell receptor (beta chain) is described in this entry. What it recognizes is unknown. The data derive from a study of radiotherapy plus CTLA-4 blockade in lung cancer. Looking at the study overall: There were objective responses in 15% to 20% of patients, and over 25% had disease control.

Chemo-refractory metastatic non-small-cell lung cancer patients underwent focal radiation alongside CTLA-4 blockade with ipilimumab. Clones were sequenced by immunoSEQ multiplex PCR, and TCRdb holds only the in-frame ones, with some missing. This table has 50,000 to 65,000 clones, 70% to 85% appearing once. The study's findings and limits: Best predicting response, reportedly, were early blood T cell clone dynamics, with interferon-beta.

This CDR3 contains 15 residues. Germline V CDR1 and CDR2: MNHNS, SASEGT. V was clipped by 7 bases and J by 3 bases; unmatched bases: 9. The rearrangement uses TRBV6-1 and TRBJ2-4; 7 bases map to TRBD2. This clonotype was sampled from a human donor with non-small cell lung cancer who had a partial response to radiotherapy plus ipilimumab. The sequencing used peripheral blood, collected from a patient treated with radiotherapy plus ipilimumab. CDR3 nucleotide sequence: TGTGCCAGCACCTCGGGAGGTACCTACAAAAACATTCAGTACTTC. Its translation is CASTSGGTYKNIQYF.